This T cell receptor beta chain was profiled in a study of beta chain features in type 1 diabetes. Study context: Sorted cells from all samples, numbering almost 110 million, were examined. General study findings and limits: Naive, central memory and Treg TCRB repertoires appeared more alike in patients than in healthy donors.

V shed 1 base and J 5 bases; nucleotides not matched to a gene: 2. The CDR3 runs 13 residues. Germline V gives CDR1 SGHRS, CDR2 YFSETQ. Populations obtained by sorting all exceeded 95% purity. About this clone: The antigen is unknown.

Expressed TCRB transcripts were sequenced because the isolated RNA had all been reverse transcribed beforehand. The data were produced by immunoSEQ multiplex PCR, yet TCRdb's version contains in-frame clones alone and is incomplete. The sample lists approximately 250,000 clones; about 9.3% were seen once. V and J are TRBV5-1 and TRBJ2-5; 7 bases align to TRBD2. The sample taken for sequencing was naive CD4+ T cells from blood. The origin of this receptor is a woman aged 18-30 years in good health. The CDR3 bases are TGCGCCAGCAGCTTGAAGGGAGGGGAGACCCAGTACTTC. Amino acid sequence: CASSLKGGETQYF.